This passage covers 28 T cell receptor beta chains from one sample sequenced in a study of cytomegalovirus exposure and HLA in healthy donors. Use of 60 Vbeta and 13 Jbeta primers characterized the PCR. Method: immunoSEQ multiplex PCR; TCRdb's copy keeps in-frame clones and lacks some. The sample has hundreds of thousands of clones; under 80% are singletons. Sequenced input: PBMCs. The source is a girl aged 2 to 10 in good health and CMV-seronegative.

The chain joins TRBV2 to TRBJ1-4; D gene uncertain. Germline V gene lookup returns CDR1 SNHLY and CDR2 FYNNEI. CDR3 length equals 14 residues. Trimming shortened V by 5 bases and J by 0 bases, and 7 bases separated the two germline ends. The CDR3 DNA follows: TGTGCCAGCAGTCTACAGACAACTAATGAAAAACTGTTTTTT. Translated: CASSLQTTNEKLFF.

The V and J genes are TRBV5-4 and TRBJ1-2; TRBD1 aligns across 8 bases. Trimming cost V 0 bases and J 4 bases; bases outside gene matches: 2. CDR1 and CDR2 (germline): SGHNT, YYREEE (reference sequence). The CDR3 totals 14 residues. For the CDR3, the DNA is TGTGCCAGCAGCTTGGCGGGACAGGCCTATGGCTACACCTTC. Translation: CASSLAGQAYGYTF.

J is TRBJ2-7 and V is TRBV7-2; D perhaps matches TRBD2 (5 bases). This CDR3 spans 13 amino acids. The germline V and J ends were trimmed by 1 base and 6 bases, with 10 bases remaining between them. Germline V gene data show CDR1 as SGHTA and CDR2 as FQGNSA. CDR3 amino acids: CASSLGLRGEQYF. The CDR3 nucleotides are TGTGCCAGCAGCTTAGGACTAAGAGGCGAGCAGTACTTC.

J is TRBJ2-7 and V is TRBV19; 9 bases are a match to TRBD1. Germline loops: CDR1 LNHDA, CDR2 SQIVND (reference sequence). This CDR3 comprises 15 residues. The V and J ends lost 6 bases and 3 bases, in that order; junction bases with no gene match: 9. The CDR3 DNA reads as TGTGCCAGTAGGGACGAAGGGACAGGGCGCTACGAGCAGTACTTC. Translation gives CASRDEGTGRYEQYF. Combining the CDR3 with reference TRBV19 and TRBJ2-7 gives the whole variable domain DGGITQSPKYLFRKEGQNVTLSCEQNLNHDAMYWYRQDPGQGLRLIYYSQIVNDFQKGDIAEGYSVSREKKESFPLTVTSAQKNPTAFYLCASRDEGTGRYEQYFGPGTRLTVT.

This sequence joins TRBV27 and TRBJ1-1, with D hard to call. V dropped 2 bases and J dropped 0 bases, with 10 bases sitting between them. Germline assignment: CDR1 MNHEY and CDR2 SMNVEV (reference sequence). This CDR3 has 15 residues. CDR3 amino acids: CASSLAGILNTEAFF. CDR3 coding DNA: TGTGCCAGCAGTTTAGCAGGCATCCTGAACACTGAAGCTTTCTTT.

This chain links TRBV19 with TRBJ1-2; 7 bases agree with TRBD1. Germline-derived CDR1 and CDR2 are LNHDA and SQIVND (reference sequence). V was clipped by 5 bases and J by 1 base; unmatched bases: 16. CDR3 size: 18 residues. CDR3 nucleotide sequence: TGTGCCAGTAGTGGTGAGAAACAGGGGCGATTGAATAACTATGGCTACACCTTC. This gives the protein CASSGEKQGRLNNYGYTF.

The rearrangement uses TRBV9 and TRBJ2-2; 8 bases map to TRBD2. The junction had 9 bases not matched to a gene; V was cut back by 3 bases and J by 8 bases. This CDR3 contains 15 residues. Germline assignment: CDR1 SGDLS and CDR2 YYNGEE. The CDR3 DNA reads TGTGCCAGCAGCGGCGGGGGGCCTCCCAGAGGGGAGCTGTTTTTT. This gives the protein CASSGGGPPRGELFF. The variable domain in full, completed from reference TRBV9 and TRBJ2-2, reads DSGVTQTPKHLITATGQRVTLRCSPRSGDLSVYWYQQSLDQGLQFLIQYYNGEERAKGNILERFSAQQFPDLHSELNLSSLELGDSALYFCASSGGGPPRGELFFGEGSRLTVL.

The chain joins TRBV2 to TRBJ1-3; TRBD1 aligns across 10 bases. From germline, CDR1 is SNHLY and CDR2 FYNNEI. V lost 5 bases, J lost 7 bases, and 8 bases stayed unmatched. The CDR3 loop spans 15 amino acids. Here the CDR3 DNA reads TGTGCCAGCAGTCCCCCGGGACAGGGGATGAACACCATATATTTT. This sequence encodes CASSPPGQGMNTIYF.

In its sample, this clone was seen a few times. The rearrangement links TRBV19 to TRBJ2-7, with 12 bases lining up with TRBD1. The germline V gene encodes CDR1 LNHDA and CDR2 SQIVND (reference sequence). This CDR3 region has 15 residues. With 3 bases clipped from V and 4 bases from J, the junction kept 4 bases outside the gene matches. The CDR3 here is CASSIGTGGWYEQYF. In nucleotides, the CDR3 is TGTGCCAGTAGTATTGGGACAGGGGGCTGGTACGAGCAGTACTTC.

The chain carries TRBV6-1 and TRBJ1-2; D gene uncertain. Per germline, CDR1 MNHNS and CDR2 SASEGT. V was clipped by 0 bases and J by 5 bases, with 10 bases between them. The CDR3 totals 14 residues. The CDR3 DNA is TGTGCCAGCAGTGAAGCGCACAGATTATATGGCTACACCTTC. Translating gives CASSEAHRLYGYTF.

The chain combines TRBV9 with TRBJ2-2; D might be TRBD1 (6 bases). The V end was cut by 3 bases, the J end by 1 base, with 13 bases between. The germline V gene encodes CDR1 SGDLS and CDR2 YYNGEE. CDR3 length: 16 amino acids. The CDR3 DNA reads as TGTGCCAGCAGCGGCGGACAGCGCTGGAACACCGGGGAGCTGTTTTTT. Its translation is CASSGGQRWNTGELFF.

CDR3 coding DNA: TGCAGCGTTGACACGGGGAGTGGCACAGATACGCAGTATTTT. This gives the protein CSVDTGSGTDTQYF. The chain carries TRBV29-1 and TRBJ2-3, with TRBD2 as a possible D gene (5 bases). Germline V gene sequence: CDR1 SQVTM, CDR2 ANQGSEA. Trimming pared 3 bases from V and 1 base from J, leaving 11 bases between. This CDR3 comprises 14 residues.

The count of this clone is one. This sequence joins TRBV7-3 and TRBJ2-3, with a tentative D call TRBD2 (6 bases). Trimming left V 1 base short and J 4 bases short, with 21 bases between. The V gene's germline CDR1 is SGHTA and CDR2 FQGTGA. The CDR3 extends over 18 amino acids. The CDR3 nucleotides read TGTGCCAGCAGCTTAAGGGGGGTCAAATTTCAAGGACCAGATACGCAGTATTTT. Its protein product is CASSLRGVKFQGPDTQYF.

CDR3 sequence reads: CATRTSGGAGTDTQYF. CDR3 coding DNA: TGCGCCACCCGGACTAGCGGGGGGGCCGGCACAGATACGCAGTATTTT. This sequence joins TRBV10-2 and TRBJ2-3; 15 bases are shared with TRBD2. Germline V gene data show CDR1 as WSHSY and CDR2 as SAAADI. CDR3 size: 16 residues. The V segment lost 10 bases and the J segment 1 base; nucleotides outside the gene matches: 6.

The chain couples TRBV30 to TRBJ2-5; 7 bases fit TRBD2. Trimming removed 8 bases from V and 2 bases from J; junction bases left unmatched: 5. This CDR3 spans 12 amino acids. CDR1 is GTSNPN and CDR2 is SVGIG in the germline V gene (reference sequence). Here the CDR3 reads CARASGQETQYF. DNA for the CDR3: TGTGCCCGGGCTAGCGGACAAGAGACCCAGTACTTC.

The chain has TRBV7-9 and TRBJ2-3, with D possibly matching TRBD1 (7 bases). The germline V gene has CDR1 SEHNR and CDR2 FQNEAQ (reference sequence). CDR3 length: 17 residues. V lost 5 bases to trimming and J lost 2 bases, with 20 bases between them. The CDR3 nucleotides are TGTGCCAGCAGCCGTAGGGCGTTCAGGGGGGACACAGATACGCAGTATTTT. Protein product: CASSRRAFRGDTDTQYF.

The V call is TRBV5-4, the J call TRBJ2-1; 12 bases are shared with TRBD2. The germline V gene has CDR1 SGHNT and CDR2 YYREEE (reference sequence). The trim removed 5 bases at V and 6 bases at J, leaving 12 bases unmatched. This CDR3 comprises 17 residues. The CDR3 region is CASRLTSGGPKVNEQFF. CDR3 nucleotides: TGTGCCAGCAGATTGACTAGCGGGGGTCCGAAAGTCAATGAGCAGTTCTTC. Based on the CDR3 plus reference TRBV5-4 and TRBJ2-1, the full variable domain is ETGVTQSPTHLIKTRGQQVTLRCSSQSGHNTVSWYQQALGQGPQFIFQYYREEENGRGNFPPRFSGLQFPNYSSELNVNALELDDSALYLCASRLTSGGPKVNEQFFGPGTRLTVL.

For this clone: Germline and junction disagree at one end, which may indicate a read error. The V and J genes are TRBV7-9 and TRBJ1-1, with D maybe TRBD1 (6 bases). The CDR3 length is 15 residues. Germline assignment: CDR1 SEHNR and CDR2 FQNEAQ (reference sequence). The CDR3 region is CSSQPSTGLNTEAFF. The DNA of the CDR3 is TGTTCCAGCCAGCCTTCGACAGGCCTCAACACTGAAGCTTTCTTT.

The chain has TRBV10-3 and TRBJ2-3, with 8 bases identical to TRBD2. Germline V gene lookup returns CDR1 ENHRY and CDR2 SYGVKD. This CDR3 is 12 amino acids long. V lost 5 bases, J lost 5 bases, and 0 bases stayed unmatched. The CDR3 loop reads CAISSGRDTQYF. The CDR3 nucleotides read TGTGCCATCAGTAGCGGGAGAGATACGCAGTATTTT.

This clone has only a few counts. V usage is TRBV4-1 and J usage is TRBJ1-2, with no clear D. The CDR3 extends over 13 amino acids. Germline loops: CDR1 MGHRA, CDR2 YSYEKL. V lost 0 bases and J lost 9, with 11 bases in between. The CDR3 protein is CASSQDVGGSYTF. CDR3 nucleotide sequence: TGCGCCAGCAGCCAAGATGTCGGAGGCAGCTACACCTTC.

The count of this clone is one. The chain couples TRBV5-4 to TRBJ2-2; D is undetermined. The CDR3 totals 16 residues. The germline V gene encodes CDR1 SGHNT and CDR2 YYREEE (reference sequence). Trimming took 1 base from V and 4 from J, leaving 14 bases between them. The CDR3 DNA reads as TGTGCCAGCAGCTTGTCACCCTCCCCCAGCACCGGGGAGCTGTTTTTT. Amino acid sequence: CASSLSPSPSTGELFF. The full variable domain, completed using reference TRBV5-4 and TRBJ2-2, is ETGVTQSPTHLIKTRGQQVTLRCSSQSGHNTVSWYQQALGQGPQFIFQYYREEENGRGNFPPRFSGLQFPNYSSELNVNALELDDSALYLCASSLSPSPSTGELFFGEGSRLTVL.

CDR3 bases: TGCGCCAGCAGCTTCGATCCCCGTAGTGGCTACAATGAGCAGTTCTTC. Translating gives CASSFDPRSGYNEQFF. The chain recombines TRBV5-1 with TRBJ2-1; D remains unclear. Trimming took 2 bases from V and 3 from J, leaving 15 bases between them. The germline gives CDR1 SGHRS, CDR2 YFSETQ. The CDR3 contains 16 residues.

This rearrangement joins TRBV11-2 to TRBJ2-5, with TRBD2 matching 7 bases. Germline values: CDR1 SGHAT, CDR2 FQNNGV. With 5 bases clipped from V and 4 bases from J, the junction kept 7 bases outside the gene matches. CDR3 length equals 14 residues. CDR3 sequence reads: CASSLLWGGETQYF. In nucleotides, the CDR3 is TGTGCCAGCAGCCTCCTTTGGGGGGGAGAGACCCAGTACTTC.

V usage is TRBV18 and J usage is TRBJ2-5; D perhaps matches TRBD1 (5 bases). From germline, CDR1 is KGHSH and CDR2 LQKENI. The length of the CDR3 is 15 residues. Trimming left V 2 bases short and J 4 bases short, with 14 bases between. The CDR3 coding sequence is TGTGCCAGCTCACCAAGGCAGGGTCTAGGAGAGACCCAGTACTTC. Its translation: CASSPRQGLGETQYF.

The CDR3 reads CASRRASGETQYF. The CDR3 DNA follows: TGTGCCAGCAGACGGGCTAGCGGAGAGACCCAGTACTTC. The V gene is TRBV2, the J gene TRBJ2-5; TRBD2 aligns across 7 bases. The germline CDR1 and CDR2 sequences are SNHLY and FYNNEI. V dropped 6 bases and J dropped 4; count of bases not matched to a gene: 5. CDR3 size: 13 residues.

This clone has a single count. CDR3 bases: TGTGCCAGCAGTCGGAAACTCCCGGGACTAGGGTCTGCGGAGCAGTACTTC. This translates into CASSRKLPGLGSAEQYF. This chain uses TRBV28 with TRBJ2-7; 8 bases match TRBD2. This CDR3 has 17 residues. Per the germline V gene, CDR1 is MDHEN and CDR2 is SYDVKM. The V and J ends lost 5 bases and 7 bases, in that order; junction bases with no gene match: 19.

This chain joins TRBV4-1 and TRBJ2-1; D is perhaps TRBD1 (6 bases). The V end was cut by 3 bases, the J end by 2 bases, with 11 bases between. The CDR3 is 15 residues long. Germline CDR1 reads MGHRA; CDR2 reads YSYEKL. CDR3 nucleotide sequence: TGCGCCAGCAGCCAGGCCAGGGGCGCCTACAATGAGCAGTTCTTC. It encodes CASSQARGAYNEQFF.

This sequence joins TRBV18 and TRBJ2-2, with unresolved D. The length of the CDR3 is 15 residues. The germline V and J ends were trimmed by 3 bases and 4 bases, with 12 bases remaining between them. Germline V gene lookup returns CDR1 KGHSH and CDR2 LQKENI. The CDR3 nucleotides are TGTGCCAGCTCACCTTTAACTGAATTCACCGGGGAGCTGTTTTTT. Its translation: CASSPLTEFTGELFF.